Reported below is one TCR beta chain. When the RNA was reverse transcribed, random hexamers were used with an input of about 0.45 to 1 ug. TCRdb recomputed calls from the immunoSEQ multiplex PCR reads with MiXCR, one row per CDR3 protein. The table includes 250,000 or so distinct CDR3 sequences, roughly 93% detected once. This CDR3 spans 14 amino acids. The V gene's germline CDR1 is SGHRS and CDR2 YFSETQ. Trimming stripped 4 bases from V and 5 bases from J, with 16 bases between. The data belong to a study of CD8 T cells in Susac syndrome. The sequenced material came from CD4+ T cells from PBMCs. The chain carries TRBV5-1 and TRBJ2-7; D is tentatively TRBD1 or TRBD2 (5 bases each). The receptor's source is a human donor with multiple sclerosis. The DNA for the CDR3 is TGCGCCAGCAGCCCAACTCCGGGGACCGACGAGCAGTACTTC. Translated, it gives CASSPTPGTDEQYF.